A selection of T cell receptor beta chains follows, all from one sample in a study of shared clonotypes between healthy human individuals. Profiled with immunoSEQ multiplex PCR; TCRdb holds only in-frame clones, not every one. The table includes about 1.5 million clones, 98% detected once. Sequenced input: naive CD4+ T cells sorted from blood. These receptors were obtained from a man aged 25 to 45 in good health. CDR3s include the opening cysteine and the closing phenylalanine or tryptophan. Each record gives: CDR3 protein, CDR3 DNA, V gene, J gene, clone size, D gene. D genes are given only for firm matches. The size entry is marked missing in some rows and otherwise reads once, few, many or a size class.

CDR3: CASSLGPPVGQYF
DNA: TGTGCCAGCAGCCTGGGACCGCCAGTCGGGCAGTACTTC
V: TRBV7-2
J: TRBJ2-7
size: NA
D: NA

CDR3: CASSPGTGPDSGSYGYTF
DNA: TGTGCCAGCAGCCCTGGGACAGGACCGGATTCGGGTAGCTATGGCTACACCTTC
V: TRBV7-9
J: TRBJ1-2
size: NA
D: TRBD1

CDR3: CASSPPSPGLYEQYF
DNA: TGTGCCAGCAGTCCCCCTAGCCCGGGTCTGTACGAGCAGTACTTC
V: TRBV28
J: TRBJ2-7
size: NA
D: NA

CDR3: CASSLVSGRYNEQFF
DNA: TGTGCCAGCAGCTTAGTTAGCGGGCGATACAATGAGCAGTTCTTC
V: TRBV7-9
J: TRBJ2-1
size: NA
D: TRBD2

CDR3: CASSFVGTYEQYF
DNA: TGTGCCAGCAGTTTCGTAGGCACTTACGAGCAGTACTTC
V: TRBV28
J: TRBJ2-7
size: once
D: NA

CDR3: CSAFLYNEQFF
DNA: TGCAGTGCTTTCCTATACAATGAGCAGTTCTTC
V: TRBV20-1
J: TRBJ2-1
size: NA
D: NA

CDR3: CASSPTNIWVTGELFF
DNA: TGTGCCAGCAGCCCTACAAATATCTGGGTCACCGGGGAGCTGTTTTTT
V: TRBV7-2
J: TRBJ2-2
size: NA
D: NA

CDR3: CASSQDLRAGEQYF
DNA: TGTGCCAGCAGCCAAGATCTTCGGGCTGGCGAGCAGTACTTC
V: TRBV4-2
J: TRBJ2-7
size: NA
D: NA

CDR3: CASSLPGQGSTDTQYF
DNA: TGTGCCAGCAGCTTACCAGGACAGGGAAGCACAGATACGCAGTATTTT
V: TRBV7-9
J: TRBJ2-3
size: NA
D: TRBD1

CDR3: CASSSQGRTVTNYGYTF
DNA: TGTGCCAGCAGCTCCCAAGGAAGGACAGTTACTAACTATGGCTACACCTTC
V: TRBV7-8
J: TRBJ1-2
size: NA
D: NA

CDR3: CASSLQIGPSALNTGELFF
DNA: TGCGCCAGCAGCCTTCAGATTGGGCCCTCCGCACTTAACACCGGGGAGCTGTTTTTT
V: TRBV4-1
J: TRBJ2-2
size: NA
D: NA

CDR3: CASRPDPFYNEQFF
DNA: TGTGCCAGCAGGCCGGACCCTTTTTACAATGAGCAGTTCTTC
V: TRBV6-4
J: TRBJ2-1
size: NA
D: NA

CDR3: CASSSGTGQETQYF
DNA: TGTGCCAGCAGCTCGGGGACAGGGCAAGAGACCCAGTACTTC
V: TRBV7-9
J: TRBJ2-5
size: NA
D: TRBD1

CDR3: CASSPGQGMGYTF
DNA: TGTGCCAGCTCACCCGGACAGGGTATGGGCTACACCTTC
V: TRBV18
J: TRBJ1-2
size: NA
D: TRBD1

CDR3: CASSFPGGGSYNEQFF
DNA: TGTGCCAGCAGCTTTCCAGGGGGGGGGTCCTACAATGAGCAGTTCTTC
V: TRBV5-4
J: TRBJ2-1
size: NA
D: NA

CDR3: CASSQKNEQFF
DNA: TGCGCCAGCAGCCAGAAAAATGAGCAGTTCTTC
V: TRBV5-1
J: TRBJ2-1
size: NA
D: NA

CDR3: CASSWPQGEAHEKLFF
DNA: TGTGCCAGCAGCTGGCCCCAGGGCGAGGCTCATGAAAAACTGTTTTTT
V: TRBV5-6
J: TRBJ1-4
size: NA
D: NA

CDR3: CASSLGLAGYNEQFF
DNA: TGCGCCAGCAGCTTGGGACTAGCGGGATACAATGAGCAGTTCTTC
V: TRBV5-1
J: TRBJ2-1
size: few
D: TRBD2

CDR3: CASSVTAASYNEQFF
DNA: TGTGCCAGCAGCGTAACAGCGGCCTCCTACAATGAGCAGTTCTTC
V: TRBV9
J: TRBJ2-1
size: NA
D: NA

CDR3: CASSGGTTTQYF
DNA: TGTGCCAGCAGTGGGGGGACTACTACCCAGTACTTC
V: TRBV2
J: TRBJ2-5
size: once
D: TRBD2

CDR3: CASSLLNEQFF
DNA: TGCGCCAGCAGCCTCCTAAATGAGCAGTTCTTC
V: TRBV10-2
J: TRBJ2-1
size: NA
D: NA

CDR3: CATSRDRSGEWYEQYF
DNA: TGTGCCACCAGCAGAGATCGTAGCGGTGAATGGTACGAGCAGTACTTC
V: TRBV15
J: TRBJ2-7
size: NA
D: NA

CDR3: CASRPGPLNTEAFF
DNA: TGTGCCAGCAGACCGGGACCGTTGAACACTGAAGCTTTCTTT
V: TRBV6-6
J: TRBJ1-1
size: NA
D: NA

CDR3: CASSYDNRRNTEAFF
DNA: TGTGCCAGCAGTTACGATAACAGGCGGAACACTGAAGCTTTCTTT
V: TRBV6-5
J: TRBJ1-1
size: NA
D: NA

CDR3: CASRVAPRQPGELFF
DNA: TGCGCCAGCAGGGTTGCCCCCCGGCAGCCCGGGGAGCTGTTTTTT
V: TRBV5-1
J: TRBJ2-2
size: NA
D: NA

CDR3: CASSLEGVSYEQYF
DNA: TGCGCCAGCAGCTTAGAAGGGGTCTCCTACGAGCAGTACTTC
V: TRBV5-1
J: TRBJ2-7
size: NA
D: NA

CDR3: CASSLQIDRVGYGYTF
DNA: TGTGCCAGCAGCCTTCAAATCGACAGGGTCGGCTATGGCTACACCTTC
V: TRBV5-6
J: TRBJ1-2
size: NA
D: TRBD1

CDR3: CASSLTQGNYGYTF
DNA: TGTGCCAGCAGTTTAACACAGGGAAACTATGGCTACACCTTC
V: TRBV28
J: TRBJ1-2
size: once
D: NA

CDR3: CASSLVSPDTQYF
DNA: TGTGCCAGCTCTTTGGTGAGCCCAGATACGCAGTATTTT
V: TRBV4-2
J: TRBJ2-3
size: NA
D: NA

CDR3: CASSLTASTDTQYF
DNA: TGTGCCAGCAGCTTGACAGCTAGCACAGATACGCAGTATTTT
V: TRBV7-9
J: TRBJ2-3
size: NA
D: NA

CDR3: CASSRTGVRIYYEQYF
DNA: TGTGCCAGCAGTCGGACAGGGGTGAGGATTTACTACGAGCAGTACTTC
V: TRBV28
J: TRBJ2-7
size: NA
D: TRBD1

CDR3: CATSRGRDRSYEQYF
DNA: TGTGCCACCAGCAGAGGGAGGGACAGGAGCTACGAGCAGTACTTC
V: TRBV15
J: TRBJ2-7
size: NA
D: TRBD1

CDR3: CASSRPLSGSYEQYF
DNA: TGTGCCAGCAGCCGCCCTCTGAGCGGCTCCTACGAGCAGTACTTC
V: TRBV7-2
J: TRBJ2-7
size: NA
D: NA

CDR3: CASSSAGGGYEQYF
DNA: TGCGCCAGCAGCTCAGCGGGAGGTGGCTACGAGCAGTACTTC
V: TRBV5-1
J: TRBJ2-7
size: NA
D: TRBD2

CDR3: CASSKGLRDRGFF
DNA: TGTGCCAGCAGCAAAGGTTTGCGGGATCGGGGGTTCTTC
V: TRBV21-1
J: TRBJ2-1
size: NA
D: NA

CDR3: CASSLPLVGRTGELFF
DNA: TGTGCCAGCAGCCTACCTCTGGTGGGGCGCACCGGGGAGCTGTTTTTT
V: TRBV6-6
J: TRBJ2-2
size: NA
D: NA

CDR3: CASNPGHDYEQYF
DNA: TGTGCCAGCAATCCAGGGCATGACTACGAGCAGTACTTC
V: TRBV7-8
J: TRBJ2-7
size: NA
D: NA

CDR3: CASSPRRSLVGEQYF
DNA: TGTGCCAGCAGCCCCCGGAGGTCCCTGGTGGGGGAGCAGTACTTC
V: TRBV2
J: TRBJ2-7
size: NA
D: NA

CDR3: CASSLRTHRSYNEQFF
DNA: TGCGCCAGCAGCTTGCGGACCCACAGGTCCTACAATGAGCAGTTCTTC
V: TRBV5-1
J: TRBJ2-1
size: NA
D: NA

CDR3: CASRPPGRRQGGKTQYF
DNA: TGTGCCAGCAGACCCCCCGGCCGCAGACAGGGAGGAAAGACCCAGTACTTC
V: TRBV28
J: TRBJ2-5
size: NA
D: NA

CDR3: CASSELAGRYNEQFF
DNA: TGTGCCAGCAGCGAACTAGCGGGCCGTTACAATGAGCAGTTCTTC
V: TRBV9
J: TRBJ2-1
size: NA
D: TRBD2

CDR3: CATSRDAPSGSSYEQYF
DNA: TGTGCCACCAGCAGAGATGCGCCGAGCGGGAGCTCCTACGAGCAGTACTTC
V: TRBV15
J: TRBJ2-7
size: NA
D: TRBD2

CDR3: CASSLLPGLAAGGYTF
DNA: TGTGCCAGCAGTTTATTACCAGGTCTTGCTGCAGGAGGCTACACCTTC
V: TRBV28
J: TRBJ1-2
size: NA
D: NA

CDR3: CASSESLAGVVYEQYF
DNA: TGTGCCAGCAGTGAATCCCTAGCGGGAGTCGTCTACGAGCAGTACTTC
V: TRBV25-1
J: TRBJ2-7
size: NA
D: TRBD2

CDR3: CASSVDGYSLAEAFF
DNA: TGTGCCAGCAGCGTAGACGGCTACTCGTTGGCTGAAGCTTTCTTT
V: TRBV9
J: TRBJ1-1
size: NA
D: NA

CDR3: CAIMSGGGAGTQYF
DNA: TGTGCCATCATGTCCGGTGGGGGCGCGGGGACCCAGTATTTT
V: TRBV10-3
J: TRBJ2-3
size: NA
D: NA

CDR3: CASSIKREGGYNEQFF
DNA: TGTGCCAGCAGCATTAAGAGAGAAGGGGGCTACAATGAGCAGTTCTTC
V: TRBV21-1
J: TRBJ2-1
size: NA
D: NA

CDR3: CASSTSGANVLTF
DNA: TGTGCCAGTAGTACCTCTGGGGCCAACGTCCTGACTTTC
V: TRBV19
J: TRBJ2-6
size: NA
D: NA

CDR3: CSVFGDYGYTF
DNA: TGCAGCGTTTTCGGTGACTATGGCTACACCTTC
V: TRBV29-1
J: TRBJ1-2
size: NA
D: NA

CDR3: CASSPVVETQYF
DNA: TGTGCCAGCTCACCCGTCGTGGAGACCCAGTACTTC
V: TRBV18
J: TRBJ2-5
size: NA
D: NA

CDR3: CASSVAGSLGGYTF
DNA: TGTGCCAGTAGTGTCGCAGGGTCGTTGGGAGGCTACACCTTC
V: TRBV19
J: TRBJ1-2
size: NA
D: NA